These 6 T cell receptor beta chains were all obtained from the same sample, sequenced in a study of blood T cells in healthy people across ages. Primed by a sample-barcoded 5' primer and a J-beta primer mix, a second PCR proceeded for about 6 to 11 cycles. TCRdb re-called the 5' RACE reads through MiXCR, storing one row per CDR3 protein. In the table there are roughly 790,000 distinct CDR3 sequences, roughly 44% of which are singletons. Input material: blood. Receptors were obtained from an older woman in good health.

This clonotype has more than one count but fewer than ten. The J gene is TRBJ1-4, the V gene TRBV15; no reliable D call. The germline V and J ends were trimmed by 4 bases and 8 bases, with 14 bases remaining between them. Per germline, CDR1 LNHNV and CDR2 YYDKDF (reference sequence). The CDR3 has 14 amino acids. CDR3 loop: CATSIPIGHEKLFF. CDR3 in DNA: TGTGCCACCAGCATCCCCATTGGGCACGAAAAACTGTTTTTT.

V usage is TRBV7-2 and J usage is TRBJ2-5; no definite D call. Germline V lookup: CDR1 SGHTA, CDR2 FQGNSA. The CDR3 spans 14 residues. V was shortened by 4 bases and J by 0 bases, with 9 bases between the two germline ends. CDR3 protein: CASSSRPHQETQYF. DNA of the CDR3: TGTGCCAGCAGCTCCAGACCGCACCAAGAGACCCAGTACTTC.

The gene calls are TRBV10-3 and TRBJ2-7; tentative D call: TRBD2 (5 bases). The J call is in doubt because the DNA end fits TRBJ2-5 better. The CDR3 extends over 13 amino acids. Germline V lookup: CDR1 ENHRY, CDR2 SYGVKD. The CDR3 spells CAISTGSAETQYF. DNA for the CDR3: TGTGCCATCAGCACGGGTAGCGCGGAGACCCAGTACTTC.

The chain is built from TRBV28 and TRBJ1-5; possibly TRBD1 for D (5 bases). CDR1 is MDHEN and CDR2 is SYDVKM in the germline V gene. This CDR3 region has 15 residues. V lost 6 bases and J 3 bases, leaving 15 bases between the germline ends. CDR3 nucleotides: TGTGCCAGCAGCGGGGCCCAGACCTCCAATCAGCCCCAGCATTTT. Amino acid sequence: CASSGAQTSNQPQHF.

The chain couples TRBV28 to TRBJ2-2; the D gene is possibly TRBD2 (6 bases). CDR3 size: 14 residues. The germline V gene encodes CDR1 MDHEN and CDR2 SYDVKM. The V gene lost 7 bases and the J gene lost 4 bases, with 13 bases spanning the gap. CDR3: CASNRLATTGELFF. The CDR3 DNA reads TGTGCCAGCAATCGTCTAGCGACCACCGGGGAGCTGTTTTTT.

A remark on this clonotype: A much bigger clone sits one base away, suggesting this may be a read error. The chain couples TRBV13 to TRBJ2-5; D is undetermined. The J call may be wrong; the DNA end is better matched by TRBJ2-7. Germline CDR1 and CDR2: PRHDT and FYEKMQ (reference sequence). The CDR3 is 13 residues long. In nucleotides, the CDR3 is TGTGCCAGCAGCTCTGGCATTTCCCACGAGCAGTACTTC. Protein: CASSSGISHEQYF.